This TCR beta chain was captured in a study of blood T cell repertoires in COVID-19. CDR1 and CDR2 (germline): LNHNV, YYDKDF (reference sequence). V was pared by 1 base and J by 1 base, with 5 bases between. CDR3 length: 14 residues. This table comes from immunoSEQ multiplex PCR, and its TCRdb copy is limited to in-frame clones, with some not included. This table has just under 150,000 clones, roughly nine tenths appearing once. The chain is built from TRBV15 and TRBJ1-5; D gene uncertain. The specimen sequenced was peripheral blood. The TCR originated in a human donor in a cohort sampled during active COVID-19. CDR3 DNA: TGTGCCACCAGCAGAGCCGGGAGCAATCAGCCCCAGCATTTT. Its protein is CATSRAGSNQPQHF.